The 6 T cell receptor beta chains reported below all come from one sample, sequenced in a study of T cell clonotyping in hematopoietic cell transplantation. TCRdb's table, derived via immunoSEQ multiplex PCR, lists solely in-frame clones and lacks some. The sample includes 4,000 to 6,500 clones, nearly 90% of them seen just once. This specimen consisted of peripheral blood mononuclear cells, obtained 100 days after allogeneic stem cell transplant. Receptors were obtained from a male patient aged 70 to 80 who had an allogeneic stem cell transplant from an unrelated donor, so T cells may come from the graft donor. Some clones in this sample may be carry-over from other donors' samples.

V and J are TRBV5-6 and TRBJ2-2; D is possibly TRBD2 (6 bases). CDR1 and CDR2 from the germline V gene are SGHDT and YYEEEE. The CDR3 length is 17 residues. V was cut by 0 bases and J by 1 base, with 13 bases left in between. The CDR3 protein is CASSLAGGTENTGELFF. The CDR3 region has the DNA TGTGCCAGCAGCTTGGCCGGCGGGACTGAGAACACCGGGGAGCTGTTTTTT. Full variable domain (missing parts from reference TRBV5-6 and TRBJ2-2): DAGVTQSPTHLIKTRGQQVTLRCSPKSGHDTVSWYQQALGQGPQFIFQYYEEEERQRGNFPDRFSGHQFPNYSSELNVNALLLGDSALYLCASSLAGGTENTGELFFGEGSRLTVL.

J is TRBJ1-5 and V is TRBV27, with unresolved D. CDR1 MNHEY and CDR2 SMNVEV come from the germline V gene (reference sequence). V lost 5 bases, J lost 0 bases, and 11 bases lay in between. There are 15 residues in the CDR3. This CDR3 reads CASSTALSSNQPQHF. The CDR3 nucleotides are TGTGCCAGCAGTACCGCCCTGTCTAGCAATCAGCCCCAGCATTTT.

The chain employs TRBV6-5 and TRBJ2-7; possible D gene TRBD2, 5 bases. Germline CDR1 MNHEY, CDR2 SVGAGI. V was clipped by 5 bases and J by 7 bases, with 9 bases between them. The CDR3 totals 11 residues. CDR3 residues: CASSLRGEQYF. Here the CDR3 DNA reads TGTGCCAGCAGTCTTCGAGGGGAGCAGTACTTC.

This clone showed up just once. J is TRBJ2-5 and V is TRBV11-1; possible D gene TRBD2, 6 bases. Trimming took 3 bases from V and 2 from J, leaving 16 bases between them. This CDR3 is 16 amino acids long. CDR1 is SGHAT and CDR2 is FQDESV in the germline V gene (reference sequence). For the CDR3, the DNA is TGTGCCAGCAGCTTTGCCAAAGCTAGCGCACAAGAGACCCAGTACTTC. Its translation is CASSFAKASAQETQYF. The variable domain in full, with the rest retrieved from reference TRBV11-1 and TRBJ2-5, is EAEVAQSPRYKITEKSQAVAFWCDPISGHATLYWYRQILGQGPELLVQFQDESVVDDSQLPKDRFSAERLKGVDSTLKIQPAELGDSAMYLCASSFAKASAQETQYFGPGTRLLVL.

The chain has TRBV5-6 and TRBJ2-2; maybe TRBD1 (6 bases). CDR1 and CDR2 (germline): SGHDT, YYEEEE. This CDR3 contains 13 residues. Deletions cut 3 bases from V and 7 bases from J, with 10 bases between. The CDR3, as DNA: TGTGCCAGCAGCTCACAGGGTCACGGGGAGCTGTTTTTT. Protein: CASSSQGHGELFF. Variable domain in full (rest from reference TRBV5-6 and TRBJ2-2): DAGVTQSPTHLIKTRGQQVTLRCSPKSGHDTVSWYQQALGQGPQFIFQYYEEEERQRGNFPDRFSGHQFPNYSSELNVNALLLGDSALYLCASSSQGHGELFFGEGSRLTVL.

The chain combines TRBV19 with TRBJ1-1, with D perhaps matching TRBD1 (5 bases). The CDR3 sequence is 15 residues long. The germline V gene encodes CDR1 LNHDA and CDR2 SQIVND (reference sequence). The V end was cut by 8 bases, the J end by 5 bases, with 21 bases between. CDR3 sequence reads: CASLSSFSGRTEAFF. Here the CDR3 DNA reads TGTGCCAGTTTGTCCTCATTCTCAGGGAGGACTGAAGCTTTCTTT.